This T cell receptor (beta chain) was found in a study of blood T cell repertoires in COVID-19. Study context: Researchers got acute and convalescent COVID-19 samples from the United States, Italy and Spain. T cells, B-cell-depleted T cells, or PBMCs supplied cDNA or gDNA.

In the authors' methods: Researchers report that nucleated cell counts were estimated from reference gene primer amplification. The repertoire was sequenced with immunoSEQ multiplex PCR; TCRdb's copy has only in-frame clones and lacks some. D and trimming were read from the DNA, whereas the V and J calls and clone size are those reported in that table. The data contain roughly 87,000 clones, around 88% of them singletons. Per the germline V gene, CDR1 is SQVTM and CDR2 is ANQGSEA. The CDR3 totals 13 residues. With V trimmed by 7 bases and J by 7 bases, 12 bases remained unmatched. Input material: peripheral blood. The sequence came from a human donor in a cohort sampled during active COVID-19. The chain uses TRBV29-1 and TRBJ2-7, with 8 bases aligning to TRBD2. CDR3 in DNA: TGCAGCGCCGGGGGGGGAGTAGCTCGGGAGCAGTACTTC. Its protein product is CSAGGGVAREQYF.